This T cell receptor (beta chain) was captured in a study of CD8+ T cells in alopecia areata. Findings and caveats of the study: Relative to normal scalp, lesional scalp, especially alopecia totalis/universalis, showed higher clonality.

This clone was found a few times. Its antigen remains unknown. Starting from PBMCs, sorting isolated CD4+ and CD8+ T cells. Reverse transcription of extracted RNA yielded cDNA, which provided the sequencing template. Produced via immunoSEQ multiplex PCR; TCRdb's table is partial and in-frame only. The sample shows 200,000 or so clones, more than 55% of them seen only once. Germline values: CDR1 SGHAT, CDR2 FQNNGV. This CDR3 is built from 14 residues. V shed 5 bases and J shed 7 bases, with 12 bases lying between them. This receptor was obtained from a human donor in good health. The chain has TRBV11-2 and TRBJ1-6; a possible D gene is TRBD1 (6 bases). Sequencing used CD8+ T cells sorted from blood. The CDR3 region has the DNA TGTGCCAGCAGCATCACAGGGTCGAATTCACCCCTCCACTTT. Encoded protein: CASSITGSNSPLHF. Together with reference TRBV11-2 and TRBJ1-6, the CDR3 gives the full variable domain: EAGVAQSPRYKIIEKRQSVAFWCNPISGHATLYWYQQILGQGPKLLIQFQNNGVVDDSQLPKDRFSAERLKGVDSTLKIQPAKLEDSAVYLCASSITGSNSPLHFGNGTRLTVT.